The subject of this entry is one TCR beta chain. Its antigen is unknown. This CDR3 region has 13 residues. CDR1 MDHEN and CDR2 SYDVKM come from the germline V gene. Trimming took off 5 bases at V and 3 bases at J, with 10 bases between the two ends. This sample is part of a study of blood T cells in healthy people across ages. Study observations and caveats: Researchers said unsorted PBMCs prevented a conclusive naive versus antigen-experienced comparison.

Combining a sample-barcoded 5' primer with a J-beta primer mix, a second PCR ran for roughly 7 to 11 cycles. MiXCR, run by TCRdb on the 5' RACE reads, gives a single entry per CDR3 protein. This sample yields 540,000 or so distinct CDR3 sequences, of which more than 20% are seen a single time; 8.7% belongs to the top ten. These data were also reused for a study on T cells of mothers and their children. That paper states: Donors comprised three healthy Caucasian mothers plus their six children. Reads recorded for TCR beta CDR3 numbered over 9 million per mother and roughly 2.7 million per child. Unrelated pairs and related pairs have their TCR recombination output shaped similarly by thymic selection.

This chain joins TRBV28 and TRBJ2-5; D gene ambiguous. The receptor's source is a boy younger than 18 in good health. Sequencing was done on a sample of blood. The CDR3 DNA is TGTGCCAGCAGTCCGACACCAGAAGAGACCCAGTACTTC. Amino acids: CASSPTPEETQYF.